One sample yielded the 3 T cell receptor beta chains listed below, sequenced in a study of T-cell memory formation after mild COVID-19. TCRdb redid the calling of the 5' RACE reads with MiXCR, one entry per CDR3 protein. The profile shows about 340,000 distinct CDR3 sequences, approximately 16% of them singletons. What was sequenced was PBMCs or a T cell subset sorted from them (not recorded which). All receptors derive from a man between 18 and 35 years old who had mild COVID-19 (a few samples of this study predate the infection). Cell type and time point are not known.

There are a few counts of this clonotype. The chain links TRBV5-1 to TRBJ2-5, with 11 bases matching TRBD1. The V and J ends lost 4 bases and 5 bases, in that order; junction bases with no gene match: 4. The CDR3 has 14 residues. Germline V gene sequence: CDR1 SGHRS, CDR2 YFSETQ. DNA of the CDR3: TGCGCCAGCAGCACGGACAGGGGGCTGGAGACCCAGTACTTC. It codes for CASSTDRGLETQYF. Full variable domain (rest looked up from reference TRBV5-1 and TRBJ2-5): KAGVTQTPRYLIKTRGQQVTLSCSPISGHRSVSWYQQTPGQGLQFLFEYFSETQRNKGNFPGRFSGRQFSNSRSEMNVSTLELGDSALYLCASSTDRGLETQYFGPGTRLLVL.

This clonotype showed up many times. The rearrangement joins TRBV7-2 to TRBJ2-1, with TRBD2 matching 13 bases. The germline CDR1 and CDR2 sequences are SGHTA and FQGNSA. Trimming cost V 5 bases and J 4 bases; bases outside gene matches: 5. CDR3 size: 16 residues. In nucleotides, the CDR3 is TGTGCCAGCAGCACCAGGACTAGCGGGGGTTACAATGAGCAGTTCTTC. Translation gives CASSTRTSGGYNEQFF.

This clonotype has ten or more counts. V gene TRBV28 combines with J gene TRBJ2-7; possible D gene TRBD1, 5 bases. V shed 2 bases and J shed 4 bases, with 6 bases lying between them. The length of the CDR3 is 12 residues. Germline V gene sequence: CDR1 MDHEN, CDR2 SYDVKM. The CDR3 DNA is TGTGCCAGCAGTTTACAGGGATACGAGCAGTACGTC. It is translated as CASSLQGYEQYV.